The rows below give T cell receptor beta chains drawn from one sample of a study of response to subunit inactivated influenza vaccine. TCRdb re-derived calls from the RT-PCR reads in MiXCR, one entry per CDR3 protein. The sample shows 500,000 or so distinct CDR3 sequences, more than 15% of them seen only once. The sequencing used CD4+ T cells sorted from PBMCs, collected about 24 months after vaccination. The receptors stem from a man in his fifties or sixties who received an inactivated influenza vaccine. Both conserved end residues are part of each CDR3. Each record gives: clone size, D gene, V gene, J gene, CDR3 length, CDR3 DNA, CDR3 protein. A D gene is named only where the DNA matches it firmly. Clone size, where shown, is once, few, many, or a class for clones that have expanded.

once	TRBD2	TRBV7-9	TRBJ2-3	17	TGTGCCAGCAGCCCCCGGGGCCTAGCGGTCCGAACAGATACGCAGTATTTT	CASSPRGLAVRTDTQYF
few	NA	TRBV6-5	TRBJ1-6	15	TGTGCCAGCAGTTACGGTACAGCCTTCAATTCACCCCTCCACTTT	CASSYGTAFNSPLHF
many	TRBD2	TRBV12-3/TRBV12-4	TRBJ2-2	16	TGTGCCAGCAGATCCCTTGCGGGAGCTCGCACCGGGGAGCTGTTTTTT	CASRSLAGARTGELFF
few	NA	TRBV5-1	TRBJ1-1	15	TGCGCCAGCAGCGTCGGGACGGGGATGAACACTGAAGCTTTCTTT	CASSVGTGMNTEAFF
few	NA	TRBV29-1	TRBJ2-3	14	TGCAGCGTTGAAGTCCACAGTTTATCAGATACGCAGTATTTT	CSVEVHSLSDTQYF
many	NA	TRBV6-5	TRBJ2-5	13	TGTGCCAGCAGCTATGGGGTCCGAGAGACCCAGTACTTC	CASSYGVRETQYF
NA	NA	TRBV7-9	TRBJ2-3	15	TGTGCCAGCAGCCAACTTCGATCTAGCACAGATACGCAGTATTTT	CASSQLRSSTDTQYF
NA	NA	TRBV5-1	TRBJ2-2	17	TGCGCCAGCAGCTCCTTTGCGATCCAGTCTAGTGCCGGGGAGCTGTTTTTT	CASSSFAIQSSAGELFF
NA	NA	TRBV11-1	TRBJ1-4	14	TGTGCCAGCAGCTTAACCCCGACGGGCGAAAAACTGTTTTTT	CASSLTPTGEKLFF
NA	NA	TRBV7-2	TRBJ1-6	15	TGTGCCAGCAGCCCCCAGATCGGGTCGGGGTCACCCCTCCACTTT	CASSPQIGSGSPLHF
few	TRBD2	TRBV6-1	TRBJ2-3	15	TGTGCCAGCAGCCACGGGAGGCTCAGCACAGATACGCAGTATTTT	CASSHGRLSTDTQYF
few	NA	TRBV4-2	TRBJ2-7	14	TGTGCCAGCAGCCAAGATCTGGGGGCGGGGGAGCAGTACTTC	CASSQDLGAGEQYF
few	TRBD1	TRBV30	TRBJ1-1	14	TGTGCCTGGAGTAGACAGGGGAAGATCACTGAAGCTTTCTTT	CAWSRQGKITEAFF
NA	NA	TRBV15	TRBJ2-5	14	TGTGCCACCAGCAGAGATCGAAGACAAGAGACCCAGTACTTC	CATSRDRRQETQYF
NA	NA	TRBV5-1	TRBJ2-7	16	TGCGCCAGCAGCTTGGAGTTCAGCGGCCTCTCCTACGAGCAGTACTTC	CASSLEFSGLSYEQYF
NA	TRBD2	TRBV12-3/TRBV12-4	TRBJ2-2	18	TGTGCCAGCAGGGAGTGGCGCGGGGGGCGAAGGAACACCGGGGAGCTGTTTTTT	CASREWRGGRRNTGELFF
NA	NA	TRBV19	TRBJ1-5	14	TGTGCCAGTAGTATGCGGGAAATCCATCAGCCCCAGCATTTT	CASSMREIHQPQHF
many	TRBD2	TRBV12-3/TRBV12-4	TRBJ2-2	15	TGTGCCAGCAGTCCTCGACTAGCGGGGACCGGGGAGCTGTTTTTT	CASSPRLAGTGELFF
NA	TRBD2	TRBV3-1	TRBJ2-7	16	TGTGCCAGCAGCCAAGATAGGGCTAGCGGGACCTACGAGCAGTACTTC	CASSQDRASGTYEQYF
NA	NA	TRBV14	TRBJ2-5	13	TGTGCCAGCAGCCAAGGGCGGGTAGAGACCCAGTACTTC	CASSQGRVETQYF
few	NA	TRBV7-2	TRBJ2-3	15	TGTGCCACCTCCTCGAGGATGACTGGCACAGATACGCAGTATTTT	CATSSRMTGTDTQYF
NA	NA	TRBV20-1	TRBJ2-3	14	TGCAGTGCCACTCGACCGGAGGGGACAGATACGCAGTATTTT	CSATRPEGTDTQYF
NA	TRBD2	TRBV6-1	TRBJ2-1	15	TGTGCCAGCAGATCACTAGCGACGTTATACAATGAGCAGTTCTTC	CASRSLATLYNEQFF
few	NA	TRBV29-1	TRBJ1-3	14	TGCAGCGTTGTGACCGGGCTCTCTGGAAACACCATATATTTT	CSVVTGLSGNTIYF
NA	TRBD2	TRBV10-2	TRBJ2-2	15	TGCGCCAGCATCGGACTAGCGGGGTCCACCGGGGAGCTGTTTTTT	CASIGLAGSTGELFF
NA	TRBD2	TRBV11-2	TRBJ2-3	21	TGTGCCAGCAGTTTCGAGACACCGGGGACTAGCGGGAGTAGCTGGGCAGATACGCAGTATTTT	CASSFETPGTSGSSWADTQYF
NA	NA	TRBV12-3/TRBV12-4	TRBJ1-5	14	TGTGCCAGCAGCCCTCCCGGGGCCAGGCAGCCCCAGCATTTT	CASSPPGARQPQHF
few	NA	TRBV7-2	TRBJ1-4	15	TGTGCCAGCACCAGGTCTGGGCATGGTAATGAAAAACTGTTTTTT	CASTRSGHGNEKLFF
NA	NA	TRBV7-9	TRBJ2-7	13	TGTGCCAGCAGCTTAAAACCGCTCTACGAGCAGTACTTC	CASSLKPLYEQYF
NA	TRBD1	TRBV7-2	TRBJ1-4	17	TGTGCCAGCAGCCCCTCTTTAGGGACAGTGGGGAATGAAAAACTGTTTTTT	CASSPSLGTVGNEKLFF
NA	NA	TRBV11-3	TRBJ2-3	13	TGTGCCAGCAGCTTAGGGTCTGTGGATACGCAGTATTTT	CASSLGSVDTQYF
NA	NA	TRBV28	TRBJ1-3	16	TGTGCCAGCAGTTTATCCCTACAAGTCTCTGGAAACACCATATATTTT	CASSLSLQVSGNTIYF
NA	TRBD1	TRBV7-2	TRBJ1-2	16	TGTGCCAGCAGCTTAGCGGTGGGACAGGGGGCGCAGGGCTACACCTTC	CASSLAVGQGAQGYTF
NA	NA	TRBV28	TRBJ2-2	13	TGTGCCAGCACTGGCGGGACCACAGGGGAGCTGTTTTTT	CASTGGTTGELFF
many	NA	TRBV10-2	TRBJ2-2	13	TGCGCCAGCAGGGGGCTTGGCACCGGGGAGCTGTTTTTT	CASRGLGTGELFF
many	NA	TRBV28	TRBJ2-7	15	TGTGCCAGCAGTTTATTCCCCCAGGGTAGAGGCGAGCAGTACTTC	CASSLFPQGRGEQYF
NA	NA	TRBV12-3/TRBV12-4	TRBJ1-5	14	TGTGCCAGCAGTTTGGGAGCGGGAAGTCAGCCCCAGCATTTT	CASSLGAGSQPQHF
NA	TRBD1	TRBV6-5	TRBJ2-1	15	TGTGCCAGCAGTTACCCGGGACAGGGGGCTAATGAGCAGTTCTTC	CASSYPGQGANEQFF
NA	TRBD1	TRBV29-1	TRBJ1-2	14	TGCAGCGCCGGAGACAGGGGGGATAACTATGGCTACACCTTC	CSAGDRGDNYGYTF
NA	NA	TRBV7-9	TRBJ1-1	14	TGTGCCAGCAGCTTAGCTGGACCGAACACTGAAGCTTTCTTT	CASSLAGPNTEAFF
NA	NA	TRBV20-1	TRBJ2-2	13	TGCAGTGCTAGCGGCCGGGTTACCGGGGAGCTGTTTTTT	CSASGRVTGELFF
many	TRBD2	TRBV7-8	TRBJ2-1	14	TGTGCCAGCAGCTTAGTGGGGGGGGAGTTCGAGCAGTTCTTC	CASSLVGGEFEQFF
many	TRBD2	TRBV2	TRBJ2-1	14	TGTGCCAGCAGTGTACTAGCGGTCTACAATGAGCAGTTCTTC	CASSVLAVYNEQFF
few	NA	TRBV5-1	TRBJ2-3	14	TGCGCCAGCAGCTCCGCCGGGAGCACAGATACGCAGTATTTT	CASSSAGSTDTQYF
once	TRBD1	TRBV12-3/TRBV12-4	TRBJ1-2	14	TGTGCCAGCAGTTTGCGACAGGGTGGTTCTGGCTACACCTTC	CASSLRQGGSGYTF
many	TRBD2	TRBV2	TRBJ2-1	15	TGTGCCAGCAGTGAAGTAGGGACTATTTACAATGAGCAGTTCTTC	CASSEVGTIYNEQFF
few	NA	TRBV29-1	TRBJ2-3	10	TGCAGCGTTGAAGAAGATACGCAGTATTTT	CSVEEDTQYF
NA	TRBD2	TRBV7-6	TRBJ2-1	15	TGTGCCAGCAGGGGGCGTAGCGGGAGGCACAATGAGCAGTTCTTC	CASRGRSGRHNEQFF
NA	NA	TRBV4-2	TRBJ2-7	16	TGTGCCAGCAGCCAAGATATCCCCCCGACCTCCTACGAGCAGTACTTC	CASSQDIPPTSYEQYF
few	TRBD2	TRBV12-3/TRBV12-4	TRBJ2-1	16	TGTGCCAGCAGTTCCCCCCCTGGCGGGGGGTGGAATGAGCAGTTCTTC	CASSSPPGGGWNEQFF
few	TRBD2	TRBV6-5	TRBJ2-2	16	TGTGCCAGCAGTTACGGGGCGGGAGGGCCAGCCGGGGAGCTGTTTTTT	CASSYGAGGPAGELFF
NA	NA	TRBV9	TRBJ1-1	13	TGTGCCAGCAGCGAGACGCGTAGCACTGAAGCTTTCTTT	CASSETRSTEAFF
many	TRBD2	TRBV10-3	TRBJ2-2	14	TGTGCCATCAGTAGCGGGGTAAACACCGGGGAGCTGTTTTTT	CAISSGVNTGELFF
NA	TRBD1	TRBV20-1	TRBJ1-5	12	TGCAGTGCTGTGACAGGGGATCAGCCCCAGCATTTT	CSAVTGDQPQHF
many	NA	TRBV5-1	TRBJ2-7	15	TGCGCCAGCAGCCCGCTAGGTTTGGCCTCCTACGAGCAGTACTTC	CASSPLGLASYEQYF
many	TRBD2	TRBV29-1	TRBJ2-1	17	TGCAGCGTTGAAGATCAAGGGACTAGCGGGAGGGTGCATGAGCAGTTCTTC	CSVEDQGTSGRVHEQFF
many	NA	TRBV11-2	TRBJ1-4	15	TGTGCCAGCAGCCAGGCGGGGACCGGTAATGAAAAACTGTTTTTT	CASSQAGTGNEKLFF